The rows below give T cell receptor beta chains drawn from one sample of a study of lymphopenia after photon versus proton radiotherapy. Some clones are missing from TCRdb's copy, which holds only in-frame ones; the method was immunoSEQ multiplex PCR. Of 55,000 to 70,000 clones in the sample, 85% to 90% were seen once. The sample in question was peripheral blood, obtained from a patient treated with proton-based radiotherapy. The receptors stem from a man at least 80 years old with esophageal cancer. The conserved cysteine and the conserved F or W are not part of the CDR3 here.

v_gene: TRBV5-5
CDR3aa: ASSPDRSNTEAF

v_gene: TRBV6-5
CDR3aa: ASSYTMGVHEQY

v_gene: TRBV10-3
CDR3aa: AISEFSPNTGELF

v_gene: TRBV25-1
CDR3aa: ASSAMSSGNTIY

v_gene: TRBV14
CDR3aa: ASSQRRLSASTDTQY

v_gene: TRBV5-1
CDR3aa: ASSVAPASDTQY

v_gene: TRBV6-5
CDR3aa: ASGSGFSYEQY

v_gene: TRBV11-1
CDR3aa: ASSRARENTEAF

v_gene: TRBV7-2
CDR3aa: ASSLLWGSSYNEQF

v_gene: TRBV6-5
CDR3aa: ASKPPNLGFTEAF

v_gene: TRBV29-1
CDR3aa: SVEDLTGGVYGYT

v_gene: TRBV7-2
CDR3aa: AIAQGFTGTEAF

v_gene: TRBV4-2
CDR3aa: ASSQGGQSGNTIY

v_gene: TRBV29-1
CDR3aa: SVGEWGRESGELF

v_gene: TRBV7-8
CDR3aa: ASSLLFYWGGTGGGEQY

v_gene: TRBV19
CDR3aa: ASSNSGGAYEQY

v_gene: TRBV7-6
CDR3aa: ASSPSMTSAAKNTGELF

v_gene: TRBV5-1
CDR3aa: ASSFRTSTMGEQY

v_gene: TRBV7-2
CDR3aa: ASSPPTFAGNTIY

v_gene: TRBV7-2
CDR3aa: ASSLAGTAKNEQF

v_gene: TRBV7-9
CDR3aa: ASSFQEQETQY

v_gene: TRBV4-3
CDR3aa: ASSQERQGSSSGANVLT

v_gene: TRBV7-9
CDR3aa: ASTPNWGSGNTIY

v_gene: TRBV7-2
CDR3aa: ASSLPGSIKQF

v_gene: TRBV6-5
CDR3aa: ASSYSFKRETQY

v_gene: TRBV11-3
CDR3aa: ASSLGLASDTQY

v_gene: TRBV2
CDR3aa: ASRDGQGASSYEQY

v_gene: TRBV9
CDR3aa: ASSPGTSSYEQY

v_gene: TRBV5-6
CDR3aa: ASSLDRGHLSYNEQF

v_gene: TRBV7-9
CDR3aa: ASSIRTSRSSYEQY

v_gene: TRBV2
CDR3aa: ASSGGQVQNSPLH

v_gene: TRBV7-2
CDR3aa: ASTGGQPLH

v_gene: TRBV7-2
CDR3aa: ASSSWANSGNTIY

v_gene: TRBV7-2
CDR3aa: ASSARQGAGYEQY

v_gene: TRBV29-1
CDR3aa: SVGGIAGIPYEQY

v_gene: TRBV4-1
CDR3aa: ASSLSTGAGGSNEQF

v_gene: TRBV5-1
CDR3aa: ASSLHDYPGANVLT

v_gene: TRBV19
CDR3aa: ASSLDRGQFEQY

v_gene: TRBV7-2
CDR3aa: ASSGTSGPNEQF

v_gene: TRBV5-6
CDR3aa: ASSRDTHTDTQY

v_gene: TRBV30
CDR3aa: AWSEGLAGSIGHEQY

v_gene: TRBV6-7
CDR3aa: ASSTGTGSSGANVLT

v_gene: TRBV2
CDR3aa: ASRTSGWSPLH

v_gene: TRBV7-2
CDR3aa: ASSYDGSGGYEKLF

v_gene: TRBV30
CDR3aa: AWLKARSGNTIY

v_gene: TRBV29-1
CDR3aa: SVEMDMGTDTQY

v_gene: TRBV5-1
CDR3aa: ASSLRPGTGDTEAF

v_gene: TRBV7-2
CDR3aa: ASRLDTRFNPHEQY

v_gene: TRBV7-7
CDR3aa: ASSKSPGQQITGELF